This T cell receptor beta chain was sequenced for a study of T cells in Graves' hyperthyroidism and ophthalmopathy. CDR1 and CDR2 (germline): SGHTA, FQGTGA. The CDR3 loop spans 17 amino acids. The V end lost 5 bases, the J end lost 2 bases, and 16 bases lay between the germline ends. General study results and limits: Ophthalmopathy and stable hyperthyroidism were separated by a 13 V-J model. Most thyroid clonotypes that were expanded above 0.001 also turned up in blood.

RNA transcripts provided the source from which TCR beta CDR3 regions were amplified. RT-PCR in the first round (using the HTBI primer set) targeted the TCR CDR3. TCRdb ran MiXCR on the multiplex PCR reads and lists one entry per CDR3 protein. The sample has more than 500,000 distinct CDR3 sequences, 15% to 20% seen once. This clonotype was detected a few times. As yet, its antigen is unknown. This chain links TRBV7-3 with TRBJ2-6; no firm D call. The sample comprised blood. The TCR originated in a woman under 40 with Graves' hyperthyroidism. The DNA for the CDR3 is TGTGCCAGCAGCGCGCGCCCAGGAGCTGCTGGGGCCAACGTCCTGACTTTC. The encoded protein is CASSARPGAAGANVLTF.